What follows is one T cell receptor (beta chain) and its context. The CDR3 totals 12 residues. Germline CDR1 is SGHNT and CDR2 is YENEEA. The V end lost 10 bases, the J end lost 5 bases, and 14 bases lay between the germline ends. This specimen belongs to a study of blood T cell repertoires in COVID-19. On the study more broadly: The United States, Italy and Spain supplied acute and convalescent COVID-19 samples. Sources were T cells, B-cell-depleted T cells, or PBMCs; the material itself was cDNA or gDNA.

Original data processing: It was from reference gene primer amplification that nucleated cell counts were estimated. Assay used: immunoSEQ multiplex PCR; TCRdb lists only in-frame clones, some missing. V and J calls and clone size are those listed in that table; D and trimming were worked out from the DNA. The data show around 160,000 clones, 80% to 85% seen once. This sequence joins TRBV11-3 and TRBJ1-1; D is uncertain. Sequencing input: peripheral blood. The TCR comes from a human donor in a cohort sampled during active COVID-19. CDR3 nucleotide sequence: TGTGCCACGACGGGTCGGGAGACTGAAGCTTTCTTT. This translates into CATTGRETEAFF. Together with reference TRBV11-3 and TRBJ1-1, the CDR3 gives the full variable domain: EAGVVQSPRYKIIEKKQPVAFWCNPISGHNTLYWYLQNLGQGPELLIRYENEEAVDDSQLPKDRFSAERLKGVDSTLKIQPAELGDSAVYLCATTGRETEAFFGQGTRLTVV.